Listed below are T cell receptor beta chains from one sample, sequenced in a study of T cell responses to AZD1222 COVID-19 vaccine. Profiling relied on immunoSEQ multiplex PCR, and the TCRdb table lists in-frame clones only, not all of them. The table lists about 110,000 clones, about 91% of them singletons. Source: peripheral blood, taken 28 days after the second AZD1222 dose. These receptors came from an adult who received the AZD1222 COVID-19 vaccine. CDR3s include the opening cysteine and the closing phenylalanine or tryptophan. The order of the fields is J gene, V gene, D gene, clone size, CDR3 DNA, CDR3 protein. A D gene is named only where the DNA matches it firmly. Clone size is shown for a subset of rows, as once, few, many or a class of expanded clone.

j_gene: TRBJ1-6
v_gene: TRBV13
d_gene: NA
abundance: NA
CDR3nt: TGTGCCAGCAGCTCGGGACGGTATTCTTCACCCCTCCACTTT
CDR3aa: CASSSGRYSSPLHF

j_gene: TRBJ1-1
v_gene: TRBV5-1
d_gene: NA
abundance: NA
CDR3nt: TGCGCCAGCAGCTCAGAAGGGGACACTGAAGCTTTCTTT
CDR3aa: CASSSEGDTEAFF

j_gene: TRBJ1-1
v_gene: TRBV5-5
d_gene: NA
abundance: NA
CDR3nt: TGTGCCAGCAGCTTGGGAGTGAACACTGAAGCTTTCTTT
CDR3aa: CASSLGVNTEAFF

j_gene: TRBJ2-7
v_gene: TRBV12-3/TRBV12-4
d_gene: NA
abundance: NA
CDR3nt: TGTGCCAGCAGTGGGGGCCAGGCCTACGAGCAGTACTTC
CDR3aa: CASSGGQAYEQYF

j_gene: TRBJ2-7
v_gene: TRBV28
d_gene: NA
abundance: NA
CDR3nt: TGTGCCAGCAGTTTGGGGTGGGGACCTTACGAGCAGTACTTC
CDR3aa: CASSLGWGPYEQYF

j_gene: TRBJ1-1
v_gene: TRBV12-3/TRBV12-4
d_gene: NA
abundance: few
CDR3nt: TGTGCCAGCAGTTTAACAGGGCCCACTGAAGCTTTCTTT
CDR3aa: CASSLTGPTEAFF

j_gene: TRBJ1-3
v_gene: TRBV4-3
d_gene: NA
abundance: NA
CDR3nt: TGCGCCAGCAGCCAAGGCACAGGACTCTCTGGAAACACCATATATTTT
CDR3aa: CASSQGTGLSGNTIYF

j_gene: TRBJ1-2
v_gene: TRBV12-3/TRBV12-4
d_gene: NA
abundance: few
CDR3nt: TGTGCCAGCAGCCCTCAAACTAACTATGGCTACACCTTC
CDR3aa: CASSPQTNYGYTF

j_gene: TRBJ2-7
v_gene: TRBV19
d_gene: TRBD1
abundance: NA
CDR3nt: TGTGCCAGTAGTCCACCGGGACAGGCCATCGGGCAGTACTTC
CDR3aa: CASSPPGQAIGQYF

j_gene: TRBJ2-1
v_gene: TRBV10-3
d_gene: TRBD2
abundance: NA
CDR3nt: TGTGCCATCAGTGAACTACTAGCGGGGGACCTCAAATACAATGAGCAGTTCTTC
CDR3aa: CAISELLAGDLKYNEQFF

j_gene: TRBJ1-2
v_gene: TRBV3-1/TRBV3-2
d_gene: NA
abundance: NA
CDR3nt: TGTGCCAGCAACCGACAAGGCCCCCTAACCTTC
CDR3aa: CASNRQGPLTF

j_gene: TRBJ2-7
v_gene: TRBV28
d_gene: NA
abundance: NA
CDR3nt: TGTGCCAGCAGTTTACGTCCGGGACCCTACGAGCAGTACTTC
CDR3aa: CASSLRPGPYEQYF

j_gene: TRBJ1-4
v_gene: TRBV10-1
d_gene: NA
abundance: NA
CDR3nt: TGCGCCAGCAGTGACCCGGGGAGCGAAAAACTGTTTTTT
CDR3aa: CASSDPGSEKLFF

j_gene: TRBJ2-3
v_gene: TRBV7-2
d_gene: NA
abundance: NA
CDR3nt: TGTGCCAGCAGCTTCGCGGGGAGGTATACGCAGTATTTT
CDR3aa: CASSFAGRYTQYF

j_gene: TRBJ1-6
v_gene: TRBV6-2/TRBV6-3
d_gene: TRBD1
abundance: NA
CDR3nt: TGTGCCAGCAGTTACTCCGGACAGGTCACGGGGGCACCCCTCCACTTT
CDR3aa: CASSYSGQVTGAPLHF

j_gene: TRBJ1-2
v_gene: TRBV25-1
d_gene: NA
abundance: NA
CDR3nt: TGTGCCAGCAGTGGATGGGTCCGGCAGGACAGCTATGGCTACACCTTC
CDR3aa: CASSGWVRQDSYGYTF

j_gene: TRBJ1-5
v_gene: TRBV11-2
d_gene: NA
abundance: NA
CDR3nt: TGTGCCAGCAGTTTAAGTGGCAATCAGCCCCAGCATTTT
CDR3aa: CASSLSGNQPQHF

j_gene: TRBJ2-7
v_gene: TRBV5-4
d_gene: NA
abundance: NA
CDR3nt: TGTGCCAGCAGCTTGGCCTACGAGGGGGTCGAGCAGTACTTC
CDR3aa: CASSLAYEGVEQYF

j_gene: TRBJ2-3
v_gene: TRBV18
d_gene: NA
abundance: NA
CDR3nt: TGTGCCAGCTCACCTACAAAGACAGTTTGGTCAGATACGCAGTATTTT
CDR3aa: CASSPTKTVWSDTQYF

j_gene: TRBJ1-1
v_gene: TRBV27
d_gene: TRBD1
abundance: NA
CDR3nt: TGTGCCAGCAGCTTTGACAGGGCAACTGAAGCTTTCTTT
CDR3aa: CASSFDRATEAFF

j_gene: TRBJ1-1
v_gene: TRBV6-5
d_gene: NA
abundance: NA
CDR3nt: TGTGCCAGCAGCAGGGCGGACTTGAACACTGAAGCTTTCTTT
CDR3aa: CASSRADLNTEAFF

j_gene: TRBJ1-6
v_gene: TRBV14
d_gene: TRBD1
abundance: NA
CDR3nt: TGTGCCAGCAGCCAAGCGGCAGGGGGAGTCTACTTT
CDR3aa: CASSQAAGGVYF

j_gene: TRBJ1-2
v_gene: TRBV6-1
d_gene: TRBD1
abundance: once
CDR3nt: TGTGCCAGCAGTGGATTTGGACAGGTCTTGCGATATGGCTACACCTTC
CDR3aa: CASSGFGQVLRYGYTF

j_gene: TRBJ1-4
v_gene: TRBV2
d_gene: TRBD1
abundance: NA
CDR3nt: TGTGCCACCCGGGACAGGGCCGGGCAAGAAAAACTGTTTTTT
CDR3aa: CATRDRAGQEKLFF

j_gene: TRBJ1-6
v_gene: TRBV12-3/TRBV12-4
d_gene: TRBD1
abundance: few
CDR3nt: TGTGCCAGCCAGGGGGTAGGGTCACCCCTCCACTTT
CDR3aa: CASQGVGSPLHF

j_gene: TRBJ1-5
v_gene: TRBV2
d_gene: NA
abundance: NA
CDR3nt: TGTGCCAGCAGTGCTGGGACGAATCAGCCCCAGCATTTT
CDR3aa: CASSAGTNQPQHF

j_gene: TRBJ1-1
v_gene: TRBV5-1
d_gene: NA
abundance: NA
CDR3nt: TGCGCCAGCAGCTGGGACTCGAACACTGAAGCTTTCTTT
CDR3aa: CASSWDSNTEAFF

j_gene: TRBJ2-7
v_gene: TRBV5-1
d_gene: NA
abundance: NA
CDR3nt: TGCGCCAGCAGCATACAGGGAGGGGGGGGCGAGCAGTACTTC
CDR3aa: CASSIQGGGGEQYF

j_gene: TRBJ1-3
v_gene: TRBV14
d_gene: NA
abundance: NA
CDR3nt: TGTGCCAGCAGCTTCCGGACCTCTGGAAACACCATATATTTT
CDR3aa: CASSFRTSGNTIYF

j_gene: TRBJ1-1
v_gene: TRBV14
d_gene: NA
abundance: NA
CDR3nt: TGTGCCAGCAGCCCCTGGGGTAAACTTGAAGCTTTCTTT
CDR3aa: CASSPWGKLEAFF

j_gene: TRBJ2-5
v_gene: TRBV6-5
d_gene: TRBD2
abundance: few
CDR3nt: TGTGCCAGCACAGGGGCCAGCGGGGGGCCTCAGTACTTC
CDR3aa: CASTGASGGPQYF

j_gene: TRBJ2-1
v_gene: TRBV2
d_gene: TRBD1
abundance: NA
CDR3nt: TGTGCCACTCGAGCCGGGACAGGCGGGTCGAATGAGCAGTTCTTC
CDR3aa: CATRAGTGGSNEQFF

j_gene: TRBJ2-1
v_gene: TRBV4-2
d_gene: TRBD2
abundance: NA
CDR3nt: TGTGCCAGCAGCCAAGTGGGAACTAGCGGGGGCGACCCCAGCTCCTACAATGAGCAGTTCTTC
CDR3aa: CASSQVGTSGGDPSSYNEQFF

j_gene: TRBJ2-1
v_gene: TRBV12-3/TRBV12-4
d_gene: NA
abundance: NA
CDR3nt: TGTGCCAGCAGTTTATACGGTAAGGATGAGCAGTTCTTC
CDR3aa: CASSLYGKDEQFF

j_gene: TRBJ1-1
v_gene: TRBV7-2
d_gene: NA
abundance: NA
CDR3nt: TGTGCCAGCAGCTTCCTAGGGGGGGTGAACACTGAAGCTTTCTTT
CDR3aa: CASSFLGGVNTEAFF

j_gene: TRBJ1-4
v_gene: TRBV15
d_gene: NA
abundance: NA
CDR3nt: TGTGCCACCAGCAGAGCAAGTTCAACTAATGAAAAACTGTTTTTT
CDR3aa: CATSRASSTNEKLFF

j_gene: TRBJ1-2
v_gene: TRBV15
d_gene: NA
abundance: NA
CDR3nt: TGTGCCACCAGCAGAGTTGAGGGCTTACGTGGCTACACCTTC
CDR3aa: CATSRVEGLRGYTF

j_gene: TRBJ2-2
v_gene: TRBV12-3/TRBV12-4
d_gene: NA
abundance: NA
CDR3nt: TGTGCCAGCGGGAGCAGGAACACCGGGGAGCTGTTTTTT
CDR3aa: CASGSRNTGELFF

j_gene: TRBJ1-1
v_gene: TRBV7-3
d_gene: NA
abundance: NA
CDR3nt: TGTGCCAGCAGCTCCTATCTTTACACTGAAGCTTTCTTT
CDR3aa: CASSSYLYTEAFF

j_gene: TRBJ1-3
v_gene: TRBV4-1
d_gene: NA
abundance: NA
CDR3nt: TGCGCCAGCAGCCAAGACGTGGGCCTATGGGACTCTGGAAACACCATATATTTT
CDR3aa: CASSQDVGLWDSGNTIYF

j_gene: TRBJ1-2
v_gene: TRBV11-2
d_gene: TRBD1
abundance: NA
CDR3nt: TGTGCCAGCAGCTTGACAGGGGAGAGCTATGGCTACACCTTC
CDR3aa: CASSLTGESYGYTF

j_gene: TRBJ1-2
v_gene: TRBV2
d_gene: TRBD1
abundance: NA
CDR3nt: TGTGCCAGCTATGACTTGGGGGACAGGGTTAACTATGGCTACACCTTC
CDR3aa: CASYDLGDRVNYGYTF

j_gene: TRBJ1-2
v_gene: TRBV7-9
d_gene: NA
abundance: NA
CDR3nt: TGTGCCAGCAGCTCAAATTATGGCTACACCTTC
CDR3aa: CASSSNYGYTF

j_gene: TRBJ1-2
v_gene: TRBV4-2
d_gene: NA
abundance: NA
CDR3nt: TGTGCCAGCAGCCAAGATATCGGGACCAACTATGGCTACACCTTC
CDR3aa: CASSQDIGTNYGYTF

j_gene: TRBJ1-1
v_gene: TRBV7-8
d_gene: TRBD1
abundance: NA
CDR3nt: TGTGCCAGCAGCTTGGGGACAGCTAACACTGAAGCTTTCTTT
CDR3aa: CASSLGTANTEAFF

j_gene: TRBJ1-5
v_gene: TRBV12-3/TRBV12-4
d_gene: NA
abundance: NA
CDR3nt: TGTGCCAGCACTAGAATGGATCAGCCCCAGCATTTT
CDR3aa: CASTRMDQPQHF

j_gene: TRBJ1-1
v_gene: TRBV19
d_gene: NA
abundance: NA
CDR3nt: TGTGCCAGTAGTACGACGTTGGAGGGGGCTGAAGCTTTCTTT
CDR3aa: CASSTTLEGAEAFF

j_gene: TRBJ1-2
v_gene: TRBV3-1/TRBV3-2
d_gene: TRBD1
abundance: once
CDR3nt: TGTGCCATCCGGGGGACAGCTGGTGGCTACACCTTC
CDR3aa: CAIRGTAGGYTF

j_gene: TRBJ2-5
v_gene: TRBV6-5
d_gene: NA
abundance: NA
CDR3nt: TGTGCCAGCAGTCAGCGATCCTTCAGCCCAGAGACCCAGTACTTC
CDR3aa: CASSQRSFSPETQYF

j_gene: TRBJ2-7
v_gene: TRBV7-9
d_gene: TRBD1
abundance: NA
CDR3nt: TGTGCCAGCAGCGAGGGACAGGGGGCCTTCGAGCAGTACTTC
CDR3aa: CASSEGQGAFEQYF

j_gene: TRBJ2-7
v_gene: TRBV20-1
d_gene: TRBD1
abundance: NA
CDR3nt: TGCAGTGCTAGTAAGGGGACAGGGGGTTTCAACGAGCAGTACTTC
CDR3aa: CSASKGTGGFNEQYF

j_gene: TRBJ2-7
v_gene: TRBV5-3
d_gene: TRBD2
abundance: NA
CDR3nt: TGTGCCAGAAGCTTGGAGCTAGCGGGGGAAAGAACCTACGAGCAGTACTTC
CDR3aa: CARSLELAGERTYEQYF

j_gene: TRBJ1-5
v_gene: TRBV28
d_gene: NA
abundance: few
CDR3nt: TGTGCCAGCAGAGGGGGGATTAGCAATCAGCCCCAGCATTTT
CDR3aa: CASRGGISNQPQHF

j_gene: TRBJ2-3
v_gene: TRBV29-1
d_gene: NA
abundance: NA
CDR3nt: TGCAGCGTTGAAGATCTTTGGGGCAGAGGAGGGGATACGCAGTATTTT
CDR3aa: CSVEDLWGRGGDTQYF

j_gene: TRBJ1-5
v_gene: TRBV6-5
d_gene: NA
abundance: NA
CDR3nt: TGTGCCAGCAGTTCCGGGACACTTAGCAATCAGCCCCAGCATTTT
CDR3aa: CASSSGTLSNQPQHF